Listed here are 24 T cell receptor beta chains from one sample, sequenced in a study of T cell changes during pregnancy in multiple sclerosis. Sequencing used immunoSEQ multiplex PCR; TCRdb keeps in-frame clones, though not all of them. The repertoire consists of under 90,000 clones, with just under 95% occurring once and the leading ten covering about 4%. The sequencing used peripheral blood, collected after pregnancy. Source of these receptors: a female donor in good health, enrolled as a control in a pregnancy study.

This clone was recorded once. The rearrangement links TRBV5-6 to TRBJ2-1; 8 bases align to TRBD2. CDR3 size: 14 residues. Germline loops: CDR1 SGHDT, CDR2 YYEEEE. The trim removed 2 bases at V and 8 bases at J, leaving 6 bases unmatched. This CDR3 reads CASSFYGRVDEQFF. The CDR3 region has the DNA TGTGCCAGCAGCTTTTACGGGAGGGTTGATGAGCAGTTCTTC. Full variable domain (missing parts from reference TRBV5-6 and TRBJ2-1): DAGVTQSPTHLIKTRGQQVTLRCSPKSGHDTVSWYQQALGQGPQFIFQYYEEEERQRGNFPDRFSGHQFPNYSSELNVNALLLGDSALYLCASSFYGRVDEQFFGPGTRLTVL.

V and J are TRBV21-1 and TRBJ2-5; the DNA was not compared with TRBD1, the D call given in the table. TRBV21-1 is noted as a pseudogene. This CDR3 has 18 amino acids. CDR3 in amino acids: CASSPRSLLRTEKETQYF. The CDR3 DNA reads as TGTGCCAGCAGCCCCCGATCCTTATTGAGGACAGAAAAAGAGACCCAGTACTTC.

The rearrangement links TRBV7-9 to TRBJ2-7; TRBD2 matches 12 bases. The CDR3 is 16 residues long. The germline gives CDR1 SEHNR, CDR2 FQNEAQ (reference sequence). Trimming at V came to 5 bases and at J to 6 bases, leaving 11 bases not matched to a gene. The CDR3 reads CASSPAVLAGGAEQYF. The DNA for the CDR3 is TGTGCCAGCAGCCCCGCGGTCCTAGCGGGAGGGGCCGAGCAGTACTTC. The variable domain in full, with the rest retrieved from reference TRBV7-9 and TRBJ2-7, is DTGVSQNPRHKITKRGQNVTFRCDPISEHNRLYWYRQTLGQGPEFLTYFQNEAQLEKSRLLSDRFSAERPKGSFSTLEIQRTEQGDSAMYLCASSPAVLAGGAEQYFGPGTRLTVT.

CDR3 nucleotides: TGTGCCAGCCGCGGACTAGCGGGAGGTCAAGAGACCCAGTACTTC. It codes for CASRGLAGGQETQYF. The gene calls are TRBV27 and TRBJ2-5; TRBD2 aligns across 14 bases. J gave up 2 bases and V 8 bases, and 4 bases lay outside the gene matches. The CDR3 has 15 residues. Germline V CDR1 and CDR2: MNHEY, SMNVEV (reference sequence).

The chain is built from TRBV27 and TRBJ1-5; tentatively, D is TRBD1 (5 bases). Germline values: CDR1 MNHEY, CDR2 SMNVEV (reference sequence). V lost 6 bases, J lost 2 bases, and 11 bases lay in between. This CDR3 comprises 14 residues. CDR3 coding DNA: TGTGCCAGCAGGGCAGGGTCGGGCAATCAGCCCCAGCATTTT. It translates to CASRAGSGNQPQHF.

This clone was seen a handful of times. This rearrangement joins TRBV28 to TRBJ2-5; TRBD1 agrees at 8 bases. The ends lost 1 base at V and 5 bases at J; junction bases unmatched: 9. This CDR3 has 16 residues. CDR1 MDHEN and CDR2 SYDVKM come from the germline V gene. CDR3 nucleotide sequence: TGTGCCAGCAGTTTATTGGTTCGGACAGGGAGGGAGACCCAGTACTTC. Its translation: CASSLLVRTGRETQYF.

In DNA, the CDR3 is TGTGCCAGCAGTGAAAACCAGCGTAGCAATCAGCCCCAGCATTTT. It specifies CASSENQRSNQPQHF. This chain links TRBV6-1 with TRBJ1-5; no firm D call. V gave up 2 bases and J gave up 0 bases, with 8 bases separating them. Germline loops: CDR1 MNHNS, CDR2 SASEGT. The length of the CDR3 is 15 residues.

V and J are TRBV5-1 and TRBJ1-4, with TRBD1 identical over 7 bases. The V gene end was trimmed by 7 bases and the J gene end by 5 bases; junction bases not matched to a gene: 5. CDR1 is SGHRS and CDR2 is YFSETQ in the germline V gene. CDR3 length: 13 residues. The CDR3 spells CASAGQPNEKLFF. The CDR3 DNA is TGCGCCAGCGCGGGACAGCCGAATGAAAAACTGTTTTTT.

This clone appeared a few times. The genes are TRBV5-1 and TRBJ1-6; D not certain. Per the germline V gene, CDR1 is SGHRS and CDR2 is YFSETQ. V dropped 3 bases and J dropped 7 bases, with 8 bases sitting between them. The CDR3 extends over 13 amino acids. The CDR3 sequence: CASSSAGNSPLHF. The CDR3 coding sequence is TGCGCCAGCAGCTCGGCAGGAAATTCACCCCTCCACTTT.

The chain employs TRBV10-3 and TRBJ2-2; TRBD2 matches 9 bases. In germline, CDR1 is ENHRY, CDR2 SYGVKD. This CDR3 has 16 amino acids. With 1 base clipped from V and 4 bases from J, the junction kept 4 bases outside the gene matches. DNA of the CDR3: TGTGCCATCAGTGAGTTAGGACTAGCGCCCACCGGGGAGCTGTTTTTT. This encodes CAISELGLAPTGELFF.

The V call is TRBV19, the J call TRBJ2-7, with D hard to call. CDR3 length equals 15 residues. CDR1 is LNHDA, CDR2 SQIVND, per germline (reference sequence). V lost 1 base to trimming and J lost 1 base, with 11 bases between them. In DNA, the CDR3 is TGTGCCAGTAGTATAGGCGTTCTGGTTTCCTACGAGCAGTACTTC. It specifies CASSIGVLVSYEQYF.

This clone occurred once. The chain uses TRBV18 and TRBJ2-7, with TRBD1 as a possible D gene (6 bases). This CDR3 region has 15 residues. Trimming removed 3 bases from V and 3 bases from J, with 15 bases in between. CDR1 and CDR2 (germline): KGHSH, LQKENI. This CDR3 reads CASSPLDSEYYEQYF. Here the CDR3 DNA reads TGTGCCAGCTCACCTCTGGACAGCGAATACTACGAGCAGTACTTC.

The chain has TRBV7-8 and TRBJ1-5, with a possible D match to TRBD1 (6 bases). CDR3 size: 16 residues. The germline CDR1 and CDR2 sequences are SGHVS and FQNEAQ. V was pared by 5 bases and J by 1 base, with 15 bases between. The CDR3 protein is CASSLLTGPSNQPQHF. In DNA, the CDR3 is TGTGCCAGCAGCCTCCTGACAGGCCCCAGCAATCAGCCCCAGCATTTT.

The V gene is TRBV5-1, the J gene TRBJ1-3; TRBD1 aligns across 7 bases. The junction had 10 bases not matched to a gene; V was cut back by 0 bases and J by 4 bases. This CDR3 comprises 17 residues. Looked up from germline, CDR1 is SGHRS and CDR2 is YFSETQ. The CDR3 sequence is CASSLGFDRETGNTIYF. CDR3 in DNA: TGCGCCAGCAGCTTGGGCTTCGACAGGGAGACAGGAAACACCATATATTTT.

The rearrangement links TRBV11-3 to TRBJ2-7; D perhaps matches TRBD2 (6 bases). Trimming removed 3 bases at V and 4 bases at J, with 10 bases between. There are 13 residues in the CDR3. Germline CDR1 and CDR2: SGHNT and YENEEA. CDR3 DNA: TGTGCCAGCAGCTTGTCCCGGGGGTACGAGCAGTACTTC. Amino acid sequence: CASSLSRGYEQYF.

The V call is TRBV10-3, the J call TRBJ2-7; no firm D call. The germline CDR1 and CDR2 sequences are ENHRY and SYGVKD. The V gene lost 0 bases and the J gene lost 6 bases, with 15 bases spanning the gap. The CDR3 length is 15 residues. CDR3 in amino acids: CAISESTPLESEQYF. In nucleotides, the CDR3 is TGTGCCATCAGTGAGTCGACACCTCTGGAATCCGAGCAGTACTTC.

CDR3 nucleotides: TGTGCCAGCAGTTTTTCGGGACAGGGGATTACAGATACGCAGTATTTT. Translation: CASSFSGQGITDTQYF. The genes are TRBV28 and TRBJ2-3; TRBD1 aligns across 10 bases. Per the germline V gene, CDR1 is MDHEN and CDR2 is SYDVKM. With V trimmed by 3 bases and J by 3 bases, 6 bases remained unmatched. The CDR3 covers 16 residues.

This clone appeared a few times. The rearrangement joins TRBV27 to TRBJ1-1, with TRBD1 matching over 9 bases. Germline lookup yields CDR1 MNHEY and CDR2 SMNVEV (reference sequence). CDR3 length equals 12 residues. J gave up 7 bases and V 7 bases, and 4 bases lay outside the gene matches. The CDR3 reads CASKGTGYEAFF. CDR3 bases: TGTGCCAGCAAAGGGACAGGGTATGAAGCTTTCTTT.

V gene TRBV9 combines with J gene TRBJ2-7; tentative D call: TRBD1 (6 bases). Germline values: CDR1 SGDLS, CDR2 YYNGEE. The CDR3 spans 14 residues. V shed 4 bases and J shed 12 bases, with 23 bases lying between them. For the CDR3, the DNA is TGTGCCAGCAGCCCAGAGCCCGACAGGTTCAAGGCGTACTTC. It specifies CASSPEPDRFKAYF.

The CDR3 DNA is TGTGCCAGCAGCCGTAGCGGGGGGGTTTTCGAGCAGTACTTC. It translates to CASSRSGGVFEQYF. The V gene is TRBV27, the J gene TRBJ2-7; 11 nucleotides agree with TRBD2. Trimming at V came to 6 bases and at J to 6 bases, leaving 7 bases not matched to a gene. Germline CDR1 is MNHEY and CDR2 is SMNVEV (reference sequence). The CDR3 extends over 14 amino acids.

The chain employs TRBV7-2 and TRBJ1-4; TRBD1 aligns across 8 bases. The CDR3 is 15 residues long. Germline V gene sequence: CDR1 SGHTA, CDR2 FQGNSA. The V gene end was trimmed by 5 bases and the J gene end by 4 bases; junction bases not matched to a gene: 6. The CDR3 DNA reads TGTGCCAGCAGCCCTCGGACAGGGCTTAATGAAAAACTGTTTTTT. Amino acids: CASSPRTGLNEKLFF.

The chain carries TRBV19 and TRBJ2-3, with 10 bases identical to TRBD2. The CDR3 contains 16 residues. Per the germline V gene, CDR1 is LNHDA and CDR2 is SQIVND (reference sequence). Germline trimming cut 5 bases from V and 4 bases from J; bases unmatched to any gene: 9. CDR3 sequence reads: CASSPSGGVRPDTQYF. In DNA, the CDR3 is TGTGCCAGTAGTCCTAGCGGGGGAGTCCGGCCAGATACGCAGTATTTT.

The chain is built from TRBV5-1 and TRBJ2-5; the match to TRBD2 covers 7 bases. With V trimmed by 2 bases and J by 4 bases, 5 bases remained unmatched. Germline CDR1 and CDR2: SGHRS and YFSETQ. The CDR3 has 14 residues. For the CDR3, the DNA is TGCGCCAGCAGCTTCACTAGCGAAAGAGAGACCCAGTACTTC. The encoded protein is CASSFTSERETQYF.

The genes are TRBV19 and TRBJ2-2; D ambiguous. Per germline, CDR1 LNHDA and CDR2 SQIVND (reference sequence). This CDR3 has 14 amino acids. With 3 bases removed from V and 1 base from J, the gap between germline ends came to 6 bases. The CDR3 reads CASSILQNTGELFF. CDR3 sequence (DNA): TGTGCCAGTAGTATCTTACAGAACACCGGGGAGCTGTTTTTT.